This entry describes one T cell receptor beta chain. Its specificity is unknown. The germline V and J ends were trimmed by 1 base and 6 bases, with 12 bases remaining between them. The CDR3 contains 15 residues. Germline V gene data show CDR1 as SGHTA and CDR2 as FQGNSA. This sample was taken from a study of T-cell memory formation after mild COVID-19. The wider study: In these data, TCR clusters were largely donor specific.

UMIs and sample barcodes were carried by the TCR alpha and TCR beta cDNA libraries that 5'RACE produced using constant-segment primers. TCRdb used MiXCR to reprocess the 5' RACE reads, holding one entry per CDR3 protein. The table lists about 350,000 distinct CDR3 sequences, approximately 15% of them singletons, with around a fifth in the top ten. Whole-study results and caveats: Still unconfirmed is whether the second-wave clones peaking on day 37 recognized SARS-CoV-2. Detection of some responders pre-infection suggested pre-existing cross-reactive memory T cells participated.

Sequenced input: PBMCs or a T cell subset sorted from them (not recorded which). The rearrangement uses TRBV7-2 and TRBJ2-2; possible D gene TRBD1, 5 bases. The TCR originated in a man between 18 and 29 years old who had mild COVID-19 (a few samples of this study predate the infection). Cell type and time point are not known. The DNA for the CDR3 is TGTGCCAGCAGCTTAGTTATAAGGGGATCCGGGGAGCTGTTTTTT. Its translation: CASSLVIRGSGELFF.